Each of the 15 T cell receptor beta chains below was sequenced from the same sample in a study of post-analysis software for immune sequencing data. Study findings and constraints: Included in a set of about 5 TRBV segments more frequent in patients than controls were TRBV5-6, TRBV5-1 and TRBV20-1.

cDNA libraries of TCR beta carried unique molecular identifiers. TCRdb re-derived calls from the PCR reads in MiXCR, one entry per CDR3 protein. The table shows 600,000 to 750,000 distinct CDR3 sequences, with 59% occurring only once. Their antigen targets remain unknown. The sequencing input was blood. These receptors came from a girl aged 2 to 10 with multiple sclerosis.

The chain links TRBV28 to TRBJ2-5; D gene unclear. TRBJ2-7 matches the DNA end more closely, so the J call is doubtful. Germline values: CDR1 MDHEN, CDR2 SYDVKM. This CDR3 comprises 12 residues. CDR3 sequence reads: CASSLSLYEQYF. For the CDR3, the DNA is TGTGCCAGCAGTTTATCCCTCTACGAGCAGTACTTC.

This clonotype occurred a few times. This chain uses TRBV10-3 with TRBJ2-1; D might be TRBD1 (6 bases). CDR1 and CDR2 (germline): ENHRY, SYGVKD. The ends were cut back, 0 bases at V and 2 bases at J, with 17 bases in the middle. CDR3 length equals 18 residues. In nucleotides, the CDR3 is TGTGCCATCAGTGAGTCGATGGCTTCTACAGGGCCCTACAATGAGCAGTTCTTC. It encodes CAISESMASTGPYNEQFF.

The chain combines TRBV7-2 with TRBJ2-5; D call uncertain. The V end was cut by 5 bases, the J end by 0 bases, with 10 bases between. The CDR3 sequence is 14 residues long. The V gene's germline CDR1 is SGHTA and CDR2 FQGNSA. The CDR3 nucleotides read TGTGCCAGCAGCCTCAGACAACACCAAGAGACCCAGTACTTC. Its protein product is CASSLRQHQETQYF.

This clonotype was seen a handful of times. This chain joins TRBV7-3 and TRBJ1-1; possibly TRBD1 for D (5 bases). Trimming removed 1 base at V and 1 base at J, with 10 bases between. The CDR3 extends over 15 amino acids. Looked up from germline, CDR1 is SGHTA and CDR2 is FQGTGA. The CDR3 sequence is CASSLSTGGNTEAFF. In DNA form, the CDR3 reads TGTGCCAGCAGCTTAAGTACAGGAGGGAACACTGAAGCTTTCTTT.

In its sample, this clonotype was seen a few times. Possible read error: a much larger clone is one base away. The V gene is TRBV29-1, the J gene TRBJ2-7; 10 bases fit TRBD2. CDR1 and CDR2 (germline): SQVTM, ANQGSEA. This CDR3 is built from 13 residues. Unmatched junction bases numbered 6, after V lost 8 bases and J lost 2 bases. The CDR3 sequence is CSMGTSEAYEQYF. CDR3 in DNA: TGCAGCATGGGGACTAGCGAAGCCTACGAGCAGTACTTC.

The CDR3 coding sequence is TGTGCCACCGGATCAAGGGGGTTCATGCGAGCACCCTCCTACAATGAGCAGTTCTTC. Amino acid sequence: CATGSRGFMRAPSYNEQFF. This chain links TRBV15 with TRBJ2-1; perhaps TRBD1 as D (6 bases). The CDR3 sequence is 19 residues long. V lost 8 bases to trimming and J lost 0 bases, with 26 bases between them. Germline CDR1 reads LNHNV; CDR2 reads YYDKDF (reference sequence).

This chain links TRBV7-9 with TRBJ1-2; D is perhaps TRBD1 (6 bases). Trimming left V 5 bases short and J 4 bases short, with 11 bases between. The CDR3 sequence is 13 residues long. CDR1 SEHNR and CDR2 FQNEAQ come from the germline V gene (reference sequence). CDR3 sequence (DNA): TGTGCCAGCAGCAACCGGACAGTCTATGGCTACACCTTC. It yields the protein CASSNRTVYGYTF.

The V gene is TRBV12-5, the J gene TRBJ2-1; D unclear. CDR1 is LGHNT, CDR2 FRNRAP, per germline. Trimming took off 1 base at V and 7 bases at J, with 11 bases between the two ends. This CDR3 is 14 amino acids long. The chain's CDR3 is CASGLDPVANEQFF. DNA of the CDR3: TGTGCTAGTGGTTTGGACCCCGTGGCTAATGAGCAGTTCTTC.

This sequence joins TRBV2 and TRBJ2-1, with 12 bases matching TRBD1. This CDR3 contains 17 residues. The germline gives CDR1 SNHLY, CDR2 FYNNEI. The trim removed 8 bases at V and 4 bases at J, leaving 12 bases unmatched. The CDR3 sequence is CASWGQGASLVYNEQFF. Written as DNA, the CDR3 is TGTGCCAGCTGGGGACAGGGGGCTTCGTTGGTTTACAATGAGCAGTTCTTC.

Here the CDR3 reads CASSYSPQSESTNEKLFF. CDR3 nucleotide sequence: TGTGCCAGCAGTTACTCGCCGCAATCGGAATCAACTAATGAAAAACTGTTTTTT. The rearrangement uses TRBV6-5 and TRBJ1-4; D gene ambiguous. This CDR3 spans 18 amino acids. V was shortened by 0 bases and J by 0 bases, with 14 bases between the two germline ends. Germline CDR1 MNHEY, CDR2 SVGAGI.

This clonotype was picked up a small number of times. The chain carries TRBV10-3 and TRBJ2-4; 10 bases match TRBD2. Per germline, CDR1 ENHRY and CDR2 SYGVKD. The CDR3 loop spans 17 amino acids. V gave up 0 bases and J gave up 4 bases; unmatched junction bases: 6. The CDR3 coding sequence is TGTGCCATCAGTGAGTCGATGACTAGCGGGCCTAAAAACATTCAGTACTTC. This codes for CAISESMTSGPKNIQYF.

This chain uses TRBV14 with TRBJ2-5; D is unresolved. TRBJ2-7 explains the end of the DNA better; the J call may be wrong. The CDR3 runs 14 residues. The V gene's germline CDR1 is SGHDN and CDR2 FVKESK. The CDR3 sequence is CASSQDLEPYEQYF. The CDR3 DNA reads TGTGCCAGCAGCCAAGACCTGGAGCCCTACGAGCAGTACTTC.

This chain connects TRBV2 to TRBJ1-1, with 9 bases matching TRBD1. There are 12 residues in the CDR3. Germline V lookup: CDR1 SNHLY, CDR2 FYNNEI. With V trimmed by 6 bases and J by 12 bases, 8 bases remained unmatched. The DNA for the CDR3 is TGTGCCAGCAGACGGGACAGGGTGGGAACTTTCTTT. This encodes CASRRDRVGTFF.

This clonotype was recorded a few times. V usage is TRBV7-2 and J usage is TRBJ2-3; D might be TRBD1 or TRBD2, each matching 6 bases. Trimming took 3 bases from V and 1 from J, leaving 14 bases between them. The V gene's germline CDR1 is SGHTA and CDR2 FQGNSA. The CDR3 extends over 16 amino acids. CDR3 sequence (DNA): TGTGCCAGCAGCTTCCCCTCGGGGGCGGGCACAGATACGCAGTATTTT. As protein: CASSFPSGAGTDTQYF.

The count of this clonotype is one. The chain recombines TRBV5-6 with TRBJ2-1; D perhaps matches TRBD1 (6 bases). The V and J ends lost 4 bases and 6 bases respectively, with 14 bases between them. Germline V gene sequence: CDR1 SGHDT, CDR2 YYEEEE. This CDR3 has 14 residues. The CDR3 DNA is TGTGCCAGCAGCCGGACAGTTAGGCTCAATGAGCAGTTCTTC. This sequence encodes CASSRTVRLNEQFF. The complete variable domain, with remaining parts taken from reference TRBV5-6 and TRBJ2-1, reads DAGVTQSPTHLIKTRGQQVTLRCSPKSGHDTVSWYQQALGQGPQFIFQYYEEEERQRGNFPDRFSGHQFPNYSSELNVNALLLGDSALYLCASSRTVRLNEQFFGPGTRLTVL.